This entry features one T cell receptor (beta chain) sequence. The antigen remains unidentified. This record comes from a study of CD8 T cells in ankylosing spondylitis. Findings and limits, study-wide: What appeared characteristic of ankylosing spondylitis blood was a TCR beta motif of 7 or 8 highly homologous variants. Clones linked to disease were reported to show significant enrichment in matched ankylosing spondylitis synovial fluid. Earlier literature documents some of the motif variants in reactive arthritis synovial fluid and blood.

5'-RACE, quantitative and with molecular barcodes, yielded the TCR beta libraries. TCRdb redid the calling of the 5' RACE reads with MiXCR, one entry per CDR3 protein. This sample has some 150,000 distinct CDR3 sequences, with under 55% found just once. The CDR3 spans 15 residues. Germline V gene sequence: CDR1 SGHVS, CDR2 FQNEAQ. V lost 5 bases to trimming and J lost 6 bases; unmatched junction nucleotides: 5. The material sequenced was synovial fluid, either unsorted or a sorted T cell fraction (not recorded which). This chain uses TRBV7-8 with TRBJ1-6; 9 bases fit TRBD1. This receptor was identified in a male donor with ankylosing spondylitis. The chain's CDR3 is CASSGGTGSNSPLHF. The CDR3 region has the DNA TGTGCCAGCAGCGGAGGGACAGGGAGTAATTCACCCCTCCACTTT.